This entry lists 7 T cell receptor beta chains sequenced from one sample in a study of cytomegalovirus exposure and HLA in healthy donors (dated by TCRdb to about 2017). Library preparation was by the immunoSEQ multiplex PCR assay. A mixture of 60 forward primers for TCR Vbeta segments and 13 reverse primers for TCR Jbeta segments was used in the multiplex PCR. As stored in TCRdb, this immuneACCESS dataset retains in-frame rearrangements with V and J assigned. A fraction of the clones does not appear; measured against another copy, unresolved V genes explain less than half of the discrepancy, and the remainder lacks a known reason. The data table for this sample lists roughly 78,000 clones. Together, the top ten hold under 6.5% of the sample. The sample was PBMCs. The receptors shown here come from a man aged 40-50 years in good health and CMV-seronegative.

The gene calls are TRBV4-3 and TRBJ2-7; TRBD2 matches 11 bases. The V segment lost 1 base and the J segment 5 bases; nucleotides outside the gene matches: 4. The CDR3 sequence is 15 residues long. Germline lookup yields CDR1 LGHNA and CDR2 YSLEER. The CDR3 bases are TGCGCCAGCAGCCAAGCCGCACTAGCGGGAGACGAGCAGTACTTC. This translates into CASSQAALAGDEQYF.

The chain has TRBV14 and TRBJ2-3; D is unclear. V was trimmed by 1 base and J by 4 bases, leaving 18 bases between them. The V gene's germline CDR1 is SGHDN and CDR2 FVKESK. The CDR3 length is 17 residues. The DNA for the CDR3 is TGTGCCAGCAGCCAAGTGGGTTCCAGGATCGCCGCAGATACGCAGTATTTT. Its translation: CASSQVGSRIAADTQYF.

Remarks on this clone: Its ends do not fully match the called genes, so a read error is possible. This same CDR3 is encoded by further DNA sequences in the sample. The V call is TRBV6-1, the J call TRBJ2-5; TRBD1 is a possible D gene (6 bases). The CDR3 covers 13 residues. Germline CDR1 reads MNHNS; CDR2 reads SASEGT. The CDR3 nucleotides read TGTGCCAGCAGTAGACAGGCCCAAGAGACTCAGTACTTC. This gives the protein CASSRQAQETQYF.

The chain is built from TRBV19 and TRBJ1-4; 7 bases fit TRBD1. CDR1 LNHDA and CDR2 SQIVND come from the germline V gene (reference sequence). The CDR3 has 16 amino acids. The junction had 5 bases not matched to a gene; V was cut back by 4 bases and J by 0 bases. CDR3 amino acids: CASSSRDSATNEKLFF. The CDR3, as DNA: TGTGCCAGTAGTAGCCGGGACAGTGCAACTAATGAAAAACTGTTTTTT.

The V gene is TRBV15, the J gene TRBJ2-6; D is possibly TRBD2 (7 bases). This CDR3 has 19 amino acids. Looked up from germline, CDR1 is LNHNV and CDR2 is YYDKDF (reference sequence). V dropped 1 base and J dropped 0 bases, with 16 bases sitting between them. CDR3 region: CATSRAGGRLSSGANVLTF. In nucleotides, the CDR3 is TGTGCCACCAGCAGAGCCGGGGGGCGGTTGAGCTCTGGGGCCAACGTCCTGACTTTC.

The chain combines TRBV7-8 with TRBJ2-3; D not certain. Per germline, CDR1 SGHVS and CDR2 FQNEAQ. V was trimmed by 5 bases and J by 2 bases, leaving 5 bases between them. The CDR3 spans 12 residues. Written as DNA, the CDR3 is TGTGCCAGCAGCCCCCACACAGATACGCAGTATTTT. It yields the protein CASSPHTDTQYF.

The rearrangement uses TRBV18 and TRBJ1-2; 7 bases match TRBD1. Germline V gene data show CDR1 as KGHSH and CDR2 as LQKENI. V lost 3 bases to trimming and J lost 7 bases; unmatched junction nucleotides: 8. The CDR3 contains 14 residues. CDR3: CASSPETGRGGYTF. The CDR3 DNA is TGTGCCAGCTCACCCGAGACAGGGAGAGGTGGCTACACCTTC.